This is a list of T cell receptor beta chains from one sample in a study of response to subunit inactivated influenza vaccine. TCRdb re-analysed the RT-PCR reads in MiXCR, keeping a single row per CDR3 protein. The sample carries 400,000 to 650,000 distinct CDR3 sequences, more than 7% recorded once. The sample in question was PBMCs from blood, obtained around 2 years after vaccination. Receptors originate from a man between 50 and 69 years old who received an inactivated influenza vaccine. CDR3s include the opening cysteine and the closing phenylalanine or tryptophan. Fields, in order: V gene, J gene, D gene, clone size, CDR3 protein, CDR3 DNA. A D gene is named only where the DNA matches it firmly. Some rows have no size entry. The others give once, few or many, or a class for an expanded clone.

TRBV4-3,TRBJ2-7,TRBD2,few,CASSQAVAGSSYEQYF,TGCGCCAGCAGCCAAGCAGTAGCGGGGAGCTCCTACGAGCAGTACTTC
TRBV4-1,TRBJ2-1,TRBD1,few,CASSQTTGGNEQFF,TGCGCCAGCAGCCAGACCACAGGGGGTAATGAGCAGTTCTTC
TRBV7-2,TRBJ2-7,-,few,CASSPGGGTALYEQYF,TGTGCCAGCAGCCCGGGTGGAGGGACAGCTCTCTACGAGCAGTACTTC
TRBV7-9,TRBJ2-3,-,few,CASSLEGLADTQYF,TGTGCCAGCAGCTTAGAGGGGCTAGCAGATACGCAGTATTTT
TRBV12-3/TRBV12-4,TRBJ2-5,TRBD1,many,CASSLVGGRETQYF,TGTGCCAGCAGTTTGGTAGGGGGCAGGGAGACCCAGTACTTC
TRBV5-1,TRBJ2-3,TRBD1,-,CASRRQGGSTDTQYF,TGCGCCAGCCGTCGACAGGGGGGGTCAACAGATACGCAGTATTTT
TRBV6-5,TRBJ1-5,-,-,CASSSFGAGNSNQPQHF,TGTGCCAGCAGTTCGTTTGGGGCTGGTAATAGCAATCAGCCCCAGCATTTT
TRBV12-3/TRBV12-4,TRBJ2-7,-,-,CASSRAPYEQYF,TGTGCCAGCAGCCGTGCTCCCTACGAGCAGTACTTC
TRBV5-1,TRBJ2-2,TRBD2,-,CASSTGLAGSARTGELFF,TGCGCCAGCAGCACCGGACTAGCGGGATCCGCGAGGACCGGGGAGCTGTTTTTT
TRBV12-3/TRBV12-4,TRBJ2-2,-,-,CASSLGRGYTGELFF,TGTGCCAGCAGTTTGGGCAGGGGATACACCGGGGAGCTGTTTTTT
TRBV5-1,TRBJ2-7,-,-,CASSLEPGPRAGNF,TGCGCCAGCAGCTTGGAACCGGGACCAAGGGCAGGGAACTTC
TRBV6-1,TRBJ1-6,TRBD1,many,CASSLRTGDSPLHF,TGTGCCAGCAGTCTCCGGACAGGGGATTCACCCCTCCACTTT
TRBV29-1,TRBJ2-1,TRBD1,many,CSARGQGLYNEQFF,TGCAGCGCCCGGGGACAGGGTTTGTACAATGAGCAGTTCTTC
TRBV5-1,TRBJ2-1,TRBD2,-,CASSLGLRGGYNEQFF,TGCGCCAGCAGCTTGGGTCTGCGGGGGGGCTACAATGAGCAGTTCTTC
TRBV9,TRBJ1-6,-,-,CASSADRSESYNSPLHF,TGTGCCAGCAGCGCGGACAGAAGTGAGTCCTATAATTCACCCCTCCACTTT
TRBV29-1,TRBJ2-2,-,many,CSVYQASGRSTGELFF,TGCAGCGTTTACCAGGCGAGCGGACGATCCACCGGGGAGCTGTTTTTT
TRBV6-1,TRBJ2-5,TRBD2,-,CASSVTGTSGIETQYF,TGTGCCAGCAGTGTTACCGGGACTAGCGGAATAGAGACCCAGTACTTC
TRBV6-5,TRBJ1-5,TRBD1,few,CASSTDRGNQPQHF,TGTGCCAGCAGTACCGACAGGGGCAATCAGCCCCAGCATTTT
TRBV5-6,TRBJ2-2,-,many,CASSLGRTGELFF,TGTGCCAGCAGCTTGGGTCGCACCGGGGAGCTGTTTTTT
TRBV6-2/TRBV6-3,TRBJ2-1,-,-,CASSYNEVSYNEQFF,TGTGCCAGCAGTTACAATGAGGTCTCCTACAATGAGCAGTTCTTC
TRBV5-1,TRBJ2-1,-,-,CASSGSGPSSYNEQFF,TGCGCCAGCAGCGGATCCGGGCCCAGCTCCTACAATGAGCAGTTCTTC
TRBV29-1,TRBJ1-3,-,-,CSVSESSGNTIYF,TGCAGCGTGAGCGAAAGCTCTGGAAACACCATATATTTT
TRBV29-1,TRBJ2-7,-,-,CSAFTSDSYEQYF,TGCAGCGCATTTACTTCGGACAGTTACGAGCAGTACTTC
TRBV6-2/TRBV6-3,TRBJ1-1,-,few,CASRNLQGRYTEAFF,TGTGCCAGCAGAAACCTACAGGGCCGATACACTGAAGCTTTCTTT
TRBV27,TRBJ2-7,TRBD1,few,CASSRGTGGAKQYF,TGTGCCAGCAGTAGGGGGACAGGGGGCGCCAAGCAGTACTTC
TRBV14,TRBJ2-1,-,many,CASSQMNSYNEQFF,TGTGCCAGCAGCCAGATGAACAGCTACAATGAGCAGTTCTTC
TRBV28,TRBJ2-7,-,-,CASSLLVYEQYF,TGTGCCAGCAGTCTCTTGGTCTACGAGCAGTACTTC
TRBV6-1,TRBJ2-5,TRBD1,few,CASRPWTGGETQYF,TGTGCCAGCAGACCTTGGACAGGGGGAGAGACCCAGTACTTC
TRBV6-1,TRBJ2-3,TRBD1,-,CASRSPGQGIDTQYF,TGTGCCAGCAGGTCACCGGGACAGGGAATCGATACGCAGTATTTT
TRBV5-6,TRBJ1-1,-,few,CASSFIGRGAEAFF,TGTGCCAGCAGCTTTATTGGCAGGGGAGCTGAAGCTTTCTTT
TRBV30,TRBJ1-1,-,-,CAWSGEVEAFF,TGTGCCTGGAGTGGCGAGGTTGAAGCTTTCTTT
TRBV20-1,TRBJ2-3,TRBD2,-,CSATSSGFYTDTQYF,TGCAGTGCTACCTCTAGCGGATTCTACACAGATACGCAGTATTTT
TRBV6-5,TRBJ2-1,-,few,CASSYAEPAYNEQFF,TGTGCCAGCAGTTATGCGGAGCCTGCTTACAATGAGCAGTTCTTC
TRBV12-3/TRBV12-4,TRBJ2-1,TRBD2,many,CASRLAGDDEQFF,TGTGCCAGCAGACTAGCGGGAGATGATGAGCAGTTCTTC
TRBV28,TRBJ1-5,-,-,CASSSAPGRNQPQHF,TGTGCCAGCAGTTCAGCGCCGGGTCGCAATCAGCCCCAGCATTTT
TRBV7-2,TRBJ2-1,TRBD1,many,CASSLAPGQGNSEQFF,TGTGCCAGCAGCTTAGCCCCGGGACAGGGTAATAGTGAGCAGTTCTTC
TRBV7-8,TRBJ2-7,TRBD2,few,CASSLREGPYEQYF,TGTGCCAGCAGCCTACGGGAGGGCCCCTACGAGCAGTACTTC
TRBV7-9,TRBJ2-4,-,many,CASSLATGGDIQYF,TGTGCCAGCAGCTTAGCTACAGGAGGGGACATTCAGTACTTC
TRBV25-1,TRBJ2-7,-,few,CASSSNRELGEQYF,TGTGCCAGCAGTTCGAACCGGGAGCTCGGGGAGCAGTACTTC
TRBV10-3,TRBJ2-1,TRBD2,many,CAISRTSGSGGNEQFF,TGTGCCATCAGCCGGACTAGCGGGAGTGGGGGCAATGAGCAGTTCTTC
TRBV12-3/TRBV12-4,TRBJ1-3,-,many,CASSNSGNTIYF,TGTGCCAGCAGTAACAGTGGAAACACCATATATTTT
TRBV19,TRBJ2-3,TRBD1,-,CASAPGTGVDTQYF,TGTGCCAGTGCCCCCGGGACAGGGGTAGATACGCAGTATTTT
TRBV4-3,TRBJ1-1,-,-,CASSQDGVGGGGPGSEAFF,TGCGCCAGCAGCCAAGATGGGGTAGGTGGCGGTGGGCCGGGGTCGGAAGCTTTCTTT
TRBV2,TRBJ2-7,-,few,CASSTRNEQYF,TGTGCCAGCAGTACCCGGAACGAGCAGTACTTC
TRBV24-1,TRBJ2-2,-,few,CATSDLTKNTGELFF,TGTGCCACCAGTGACCTTACAAAGAACACCGGGGAGCTGTTTTTT
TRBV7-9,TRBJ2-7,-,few,CASTPDISSYEQYF,TGTGCCAGCACACCGGACATATCGTCCTACGAGCAGTACTTC
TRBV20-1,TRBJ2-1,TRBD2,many,CSSGSSHEQFF,TGCAGTAGCGGGAGTTCGCATGAGCAGTTCTTC
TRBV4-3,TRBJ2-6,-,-,CASSQEAFSSGANVLTF,TGCGCCAGCAGCCAAGAGGCCTTTAGCTCTGGGGCCAACGTCCTGACTTTC
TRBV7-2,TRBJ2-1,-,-,CASSPRGLNFDEQFF,TGTGCCAGCAGCCCGAGGGGTTTGAATTTCGATGAGCAGTTCTTC
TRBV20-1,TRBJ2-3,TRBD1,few,CSAWRQGASTDTQYF,TGCAGTGCTTGGAGACAGGGGGCTAGCACAGATACGCAGTATTTT
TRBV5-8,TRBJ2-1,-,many,CASSLDSSSYNEQFF,TGTGCCAGCAGCTTAGACAGTAGCTCCTACAATGAGCAGTTCTTC
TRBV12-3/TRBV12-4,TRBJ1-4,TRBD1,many,CASSFQGADEKLFF,TGTGCCAGCAGTTTTCAGGGGGCTGATGAAAAACTGTTTTTT
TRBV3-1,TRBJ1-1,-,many,CASSQVGTEAFF,TGTGCCAGCAGCCAAGTGGGGACTGAAGCTTTCTTT
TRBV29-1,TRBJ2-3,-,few,CSVEAGWGAASTDTQYF,TGCAGCGTTGAAGCGGGATGGGGTGCAGCAAGCACAGATACGCAGTATTTT
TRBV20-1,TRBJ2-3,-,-,CSAGTQADTQYF,TGCAGCGCCGGGACGCAGGCAGATACGCAGTATTTT
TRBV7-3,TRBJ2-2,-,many,CASAREGNTGELFF,TGTGCCAGCGCGCGAGAGGGGAACACCGGGGAGCTGTTTTTT
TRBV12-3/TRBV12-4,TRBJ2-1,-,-,CASSLGSPYNEQFF,TGTGCCAGCAGTTTGGGGAGTCCCTACAATGAGCAGTTCTTC
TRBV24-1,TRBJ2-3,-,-,CATSESGSTDTQYF,TGTGCCACCAGTGAGAGCGGTAGCACAGATACGCAGTATTTT
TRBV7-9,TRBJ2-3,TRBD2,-,CASRTSGRSTDTQYF,TGTGCCAGCAGGACTAGCGGGAGGAGCACAGATACGCAGTATTTT